The T cell receptor (beta chain) described here comes from a study of blood T cell repertoires in COVID-19. Sequencing was performed with immunoSEQ multiplex PCR; in TCRdb, only in-frame clones are kept and a portion is missing. The sample lists around 460,000 clones, approximately 90% occurring once. The length of the CDR3 is 13 residues. Trimming removed 6 bases at V and 4 bases at J, with 12 bases between. Germline CDR1 and CDR2: WSHSY and SAAADI. This clone has only one observation. The chain employs TRBV10-2 and TRBJ2-5; D possibly corresponds to TRBD2 (6 bases). This clonotype was sampled from a young man with COVID-19, enrolled during active disease. The sequencing input was peripheral blood. CDR3 in amino acids: CASRRGSGETQYF. CDR3 sequence (DNA): TGCGCCAGCAGGAGAGGTAGCGGAGAGACCCAGTACTTC.